The T cell receptor (beta chain) under discussion was sequenced for a study of T cell responses to AZD1222 COVID-19 vaccine. Study results and caveats: Unmutated variant regions are reportedly targeted by nearly half of spike-specific TCRs.

The repertoire was sequenced with immunoSEQ multiplex PCR; TCRdb's copy has only in-frame clones and lacks some. The sample holds roughly 120,000 clones, around 92% seen once. In regard to this clone: What it binds is not known.

Between the trimmed V and J ends, which lost 4 bases and 8 bases, there was a span of 9 bases. The CDR3 contains 12 residues. Germline assignment: CDR1 LGHDT and CDR2 YNNKEL (reference sequence). The gene calls are TRBV3-1 (or the pseudogene TRBV3-2) and TRBJ2-1; the D is unclear. This receptor was taken from an adult in good health. This material consisted of peripheral blood, taken on day 0 of AZD1222 vaccination. The CDR3: CASSPTQDEQFF. The CDR3 DNA is TGTGCCAGCAGCCCGACCCAGGATGAGCAGTTCTTC.